This TCR beta chain stems from a study of shared clonotypes between healthy human individuals (TCRdb year 2020). About the study as a whole: The cohort comprised a couple of women and three men aged 18 to 49 years. The study deeply sequenced blood TCR repertoires of about 5 healthy adults to estimate repertoire size and the extent of clonotype sharing between individuals. Between about 0.8 and 9 billion PBMCs per donor were obtained by leukapheresis. To increase sequencing depth and limit assay-specific biases, different laboratories used diverse techniques to prepare libraries and sequence TCR repertoires. For each donor, three plates each were used for CD4 naive and CD4 memory, two plates were used for CD8 naive, and one plate was used for CD8 memory. The full study reports these points: About 4.5% of naive CD4, 3.5% of naive CD8, 2.3% of memory CD4, and about 0.4% of memory CD8 clonotypes were shared across four donors. Compared with non-shared clonotypes, clonotypes shared by all four sorted-subset donors had higher generation probabilities. Incomplete sequencing was indicated by rarefaction of sorted-subset datasets, despite the large sequencing depth. Pairwise subsampling indicated that sequencing depth was expected to affect the degree of clonotype sharing among donors. The small number of donors limited the genetic and exposure-history diversity represented. Sampling was limited to blood, and TCR repertoires in tissue likely differ from TCR repertoires in blood. Larger estimated clonotype richness was generally found for naive subsets than for memory subsets.

The donors were healthy, HIV-negative adults who had no recently reported acute infections or vaccinations. Only Caucasian adults living in Nashville, Tennessee, USA were represented among the donors. CD4+ T cells were enriched by magnetic negative selection; naive cells were then positively selected on CD45RA, and the negative fraction formed the memory subset. After blood collection by leukapheresis, PBMCs were isolated using Ficoll-Histopaque density gradient centrifugation and then cryopreserved in the vapor phase of liquid nitrogen. Analytical flow cytometry was used to check the purity and quantity of every magnetically sorted T cell population. Each sorted fraction had its genomic DNA isolated and then quantified by UV absorbance on a Nanodrop 2000c. Using the deep immunoSEQ assay, multiplex PCR amplified TCR CDR3 regions from genomic DNA. Extracted genomic DNA from each cell subset was distributed evenly across all wells of several immunoSEQ 96-well plates, and each plate was treated as a replicate. For sorted subsets, around 200 ng genomic DNA, equal to tens of thousands of T cell genomes, was loaded into each replicate PCR. Purified libraries were quantified with a Qubit 3.0 fluorometer, sized on a Bioanalyzer 2100, and re-quantified with the KAPA Library Quantification kit. Each immunoSEQ 96-well plate was sequenced on its own single-read 150-cycle Illumina NextSeq 550 flow cell. For the original study's pipeline: Because only junctional sequences without quality scores were contained in the immunoSEQ output, filtering matching that applied to full-length reads could not be performed. To assign V/J genes and CDR3, sequences were annotated against IMGT germline references using PyIR, a Python wrapper for IgBLAST v1.9. Any read was removed if the V/J assignment was weak (E-value above 1e-6), the CDR3 was missing, or the read contained stop codons, out-of-frame junctions, or ambiguous translated residues. A V3J clonotype was defined by an identical inferred V gene, J gene, and CDR3 amino acid sequence. Percentage overlap between repertoires was computed as shared unique clonotypes divided by the size of the smaller repertoire. Richness of each repertoire was evaluated using RTK rarefaction, the Chao1 estimator, and Recon v2.1 estimates of unobserved clonotypes. OLGA was used to compute generation probabilities for all TCRbeta clonotypes that the gDNA method yielded from several donors. Entries here come from immuneACCESS through TCRdb and include only in-frame sequences with V and J called. Some clones fail to appear in such tables; in the studies checked, an unresolved V gene covers under half of the shortfall, and the cause of the remainder is unknown. From that table come the V and J calls and clone size; the DNA was used to work out D and trimming. The sample has fewer than 3 million clones on record, 85% to 95% of them singletons. The top ten hold 0.37% of the sample.

The CDR3 spans 17 residues, from the cysteine through the phenylalanine. The retained sequence is limited to the CDR3, 51 bases, with the frame set at the first base. CDR1 and CDR2, per the germline V gene, are SGHTA and FQGNSA. V loses 1 base at its end and J loses 1 base; junction bases beyond the gene matches: 5. Note on this clone: Its antigen specificity is not known. No base quality information exists; no much larger clone differs at one position.

This sequence was found in a man aged 18-30 years in good health. Some clones in this sample may be carry-over from other donors' samples. The V and J segments used are TRBV7-2 and TRBJ2-4, with 9 middle bases fitting TRBD1. Sequencing input: naive CD4+ T cells from PBMCs. Per the publication, the cell subset or site label means: CD45RA+ positively selected. CDR3 region: CASSLGRTGVAKNIQYF. The DNA sequence follows: TGTGCCAGCAGCTTAGGCCGGACAGGGGTGGCCAAAAACATTCAGTACTTC.